The 10 T cell receptor beta chains reported below all come from one sample, sequenced in a study of T cells in severe cutaneous drug reactions. Carbamazepine had induced Stevens-Johnson syndrome or toxic epidermal necrolysis in the sequenced donors. Bulk and single-cell libraries used iRepertoire multiplex PCR with TCR subtype-specific primers. TCRdb re-called the multiplex PCR reads; every CDR3 protein appears as one record, without DNA. The listing records about 10,000 distinct CDR3 sequences. Sequencing was done on a sample of cells from a skin blister. These receptors were obtained from a human donor with Stevens-Johnson syndrome, a severe cutaneous drug reaction.

The rearrangement links TRBV20-1 to TRBJ2-5; TCRdb designates TRBD2, a call that cannot be tested without DNA. Looked up from germline, CDR1 is DFQATT and CDR2 is SNEGSKA (reference sequence). This CDR3 comprises 14 residues. The CDR3 sequence: CSARDVAGVETQYF.

The V gene is TRBV29-1, the J gene TRBJ2-5; with no DNA, the TCRdb D assignment of TRBD2 cannot be verified. The CDR3 is made up of 14 amino acids. Germline CDR1 SQVTM, CDR2 ANQGSEA. The CDR3 sequence: CSVERLAGRETQYF.

The rearrangement links TRBV29-1 to TRBJ2-7; the TRBD2 assignment by TCRdb is unverifiable without DNA. Germline CDR1 SQVTM, CDR2 ANQGSEA. There are 13 residues in the CDR3. The chain's CDR3 is CSVDSLAMGEQYF.

The rearrangement uses TRBV20-1 and TRBJ2-5. This CDR3 region has 12 residues. Germline-derived CDR1 and CDR2 are DFQATT and SNEGSKA (reference sequence). The chain's CDR3 is CSARDNQETQYF.

The chain joins TRBV20-1 to TRBJ2-7; TCRdb returns TRBD2, unconfirmable since there is no DNA. The CDR3 has 18 residues. CDR1 and CDR2 from the germline V gene are DFQATT and SNEGSKA (reference sequence). The CDR3: CSARPLAGLQVGPYEQYF.

According to its frequency, this clonotype is medium-sized. V usage is TRBV10-3 and J usage is TRBJ1-1. The CDR3 length is 13 residues. CDR1 is ENHRY and CDR2 is SYGVKD in the germline V gene. The chain's CDR3 is CAISDPMNTEAFF.

This chain's CDR3 is CSAPGQGSSYEQYF. The rearrangement uses TRBV20-1 and TRBJ2-7; the TRBD1 assignment by TCRdb is unverifiable without DNA. The length of the CDR3 is 14 residues. CDR1 DFQATT and CDR2 SNEGSKA come from the germline V gene (reference sequence).

The chain links TRBV20-1 to TRBJ2-7; TCRdb indicates TRBD2, and absent DNA this call remains unverified. The CDR3 consists of 16 residues. Germline-derived CDR1 and CDR2 are DFQATT and SNEGSKA (reference sequence). The chain's CDR3 is CSARGLAGRGGREQYF.

The V gene is TRBV20-1, the J gene TRBJ1-1. The CDR3 has 20 amino acids. Looked up from germline, CDR1 is DFQATT and CDR2 is SNEGSKA (reference sequence). The CDR3 loop is CSATASTGRRMALMNTEAFF.

This clonotype counts as medium-sized by frequency. V usage is TRBV28 and J usage is TRBJ1-1. Germline CDR1 reads MDHEN; CDR2 reads SYDVKM. The CDR3 is made up of 15 amino acids. The chain's CDR3 is CASSLSRWSNTEAFF.